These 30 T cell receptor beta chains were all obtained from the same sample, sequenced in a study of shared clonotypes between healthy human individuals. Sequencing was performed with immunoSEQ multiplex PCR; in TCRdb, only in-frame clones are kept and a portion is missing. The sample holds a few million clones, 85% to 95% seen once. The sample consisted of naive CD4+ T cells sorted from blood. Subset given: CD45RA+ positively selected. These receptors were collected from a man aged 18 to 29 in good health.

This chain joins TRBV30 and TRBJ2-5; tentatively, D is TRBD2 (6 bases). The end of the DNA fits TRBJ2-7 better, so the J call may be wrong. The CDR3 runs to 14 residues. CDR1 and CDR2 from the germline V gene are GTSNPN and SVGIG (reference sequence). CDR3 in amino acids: CAWNNGGSSYEQYF. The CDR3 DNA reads TGTGCCTGGAACAATGGAGGGTCATCCTACGAGCAGTACTTC.

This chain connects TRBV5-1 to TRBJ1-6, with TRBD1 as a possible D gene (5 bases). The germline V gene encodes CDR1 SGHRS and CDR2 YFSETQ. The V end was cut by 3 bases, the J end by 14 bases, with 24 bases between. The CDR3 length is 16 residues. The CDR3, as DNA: TGCGCCAGCAGCTCCCAAGCCGGGGACCGCCGGTTCACCCTCCACTTT. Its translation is CASSSQAGDRRFTLHF.

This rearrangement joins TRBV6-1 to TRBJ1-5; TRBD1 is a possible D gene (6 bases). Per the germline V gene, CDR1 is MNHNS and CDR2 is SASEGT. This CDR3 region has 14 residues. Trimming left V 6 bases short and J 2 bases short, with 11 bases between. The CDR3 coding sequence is TGTGCCAGCAGACAGACAGGCCGCAATCAGCCCCAGCATTTT. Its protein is CASRQTGRNQPQHF.

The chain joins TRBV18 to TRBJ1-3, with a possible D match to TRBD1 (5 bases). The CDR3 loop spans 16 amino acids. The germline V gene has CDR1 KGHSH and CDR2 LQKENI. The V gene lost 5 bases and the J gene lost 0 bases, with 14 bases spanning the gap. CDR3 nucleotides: TGTGCCAGCTCAAGGGGACTGCCGAACTCTGGAAACACCATATATTTT. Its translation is CASSRGLPNSGNTIYF.

CDR3 loop: CASSFLGQGAEGYTF. CDR3 DNA sequence: TGTGCCAGCAGTTTCCTCGGACAGGGGGCGGAAGGCTACACCTTC. The rearrangement links TRBV6-6 to TRBJ1-2; 11 nucleotides line up with TRBD1. J was trimmed by 8 bases and V by 4 bases; bases with no gene match: 9. Per germline, CDR1 MNHNY and CDR2 SVGAGI (reference sequence). The CDR3 loop spans 15 amino acids.

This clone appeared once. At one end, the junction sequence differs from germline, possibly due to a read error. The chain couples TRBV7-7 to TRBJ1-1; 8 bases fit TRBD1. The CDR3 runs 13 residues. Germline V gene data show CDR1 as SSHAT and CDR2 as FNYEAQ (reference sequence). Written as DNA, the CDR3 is TGTGCTAGCAGCCGTACAGGGGGCACTGAAGCTTTCTTT. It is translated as CASSRTGGTEAFF.

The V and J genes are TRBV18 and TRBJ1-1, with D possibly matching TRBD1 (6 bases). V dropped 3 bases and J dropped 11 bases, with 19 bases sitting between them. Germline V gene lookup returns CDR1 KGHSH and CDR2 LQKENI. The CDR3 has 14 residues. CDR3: CASSPLDRLVGAFF. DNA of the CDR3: TGTGCCAGCTCACCTCTCGACAGGCTGGTGGGGGCTTTCTTT.

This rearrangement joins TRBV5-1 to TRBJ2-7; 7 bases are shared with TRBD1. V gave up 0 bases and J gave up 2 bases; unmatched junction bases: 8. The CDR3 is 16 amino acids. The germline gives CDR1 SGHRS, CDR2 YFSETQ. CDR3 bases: TGCGCCAGCAGCTTGGTGGGAACAGGGGCGCCCTACGAGCAGTACTTC. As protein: CASSLVGTGAPYEQYF.

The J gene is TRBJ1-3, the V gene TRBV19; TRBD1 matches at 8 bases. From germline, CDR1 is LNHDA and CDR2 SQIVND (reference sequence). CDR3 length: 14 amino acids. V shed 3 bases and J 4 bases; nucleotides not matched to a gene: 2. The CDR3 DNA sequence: TGTGCCAGTAGTATGGACAGGGAAGGAAACACCATATATTTT. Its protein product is CASSMDREGNTIYF.

CDR3 bases: TGTGCCAGCAGCCCTGGGGGGGCGGGGAGGCGTAATGAGCAGTTCTTC. The encoded protein is CASSPGGAGRRNEQFF. V gene TRBV7-2 combines with J gene TRBJ2-1; D is possibly TRBD2 (7 bases). The V end lost 5 bases, the J end lost 7 bases, and 21 bases lay between the germline ends. The CDR3 length is 16 residues. Germline V lookup: CDR1 SGHTA, CDR2 FQGNSA.

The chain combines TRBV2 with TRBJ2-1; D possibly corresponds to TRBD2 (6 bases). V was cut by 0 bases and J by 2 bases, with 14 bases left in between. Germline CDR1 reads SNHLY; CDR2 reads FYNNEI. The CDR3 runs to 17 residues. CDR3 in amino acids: CASSEALHSGPYNEQFF. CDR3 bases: TGTGCCAGCAGTGAAGCGCTTCATAGCGGCCCCTACAATGAGCAGTTCTTC. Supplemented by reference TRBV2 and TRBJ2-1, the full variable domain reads EPEVTQTPSHQVTQMGQEVILRCVPISNHLYFYWYRQILGQKVEFLVSFYNNEISEKSEIFDDQFSVERPDGSNFTLKIRSTKLEDSAMYFCASSEALHSGPYNEQFFGPGTRLTVL.

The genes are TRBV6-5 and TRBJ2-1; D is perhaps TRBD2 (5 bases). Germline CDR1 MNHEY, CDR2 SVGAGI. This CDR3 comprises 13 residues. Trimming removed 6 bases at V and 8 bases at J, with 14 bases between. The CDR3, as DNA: TGTGCCAGCAGCTCCACTAGGGTACATGAGCAGTTCTTC. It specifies CASSSTRVHEQFF.

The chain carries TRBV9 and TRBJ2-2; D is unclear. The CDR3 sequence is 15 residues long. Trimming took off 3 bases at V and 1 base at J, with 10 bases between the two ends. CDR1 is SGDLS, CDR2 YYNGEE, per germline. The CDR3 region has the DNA TGTGCCAGCAGCGCAGTCACGGGGAACACCGGGGAGCTGTTTTTT. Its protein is CASSAVTGNTGELFF.

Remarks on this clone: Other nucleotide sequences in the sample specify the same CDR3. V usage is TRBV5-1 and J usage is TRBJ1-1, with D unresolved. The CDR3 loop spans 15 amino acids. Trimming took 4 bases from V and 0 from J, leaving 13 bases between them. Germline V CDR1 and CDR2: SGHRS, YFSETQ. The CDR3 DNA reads TGCGCCAGCAGCCCCGGAGGAGGGTTGAACACTGAAGCTTTCTTT. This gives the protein CASSPGGGLNTEAFF.

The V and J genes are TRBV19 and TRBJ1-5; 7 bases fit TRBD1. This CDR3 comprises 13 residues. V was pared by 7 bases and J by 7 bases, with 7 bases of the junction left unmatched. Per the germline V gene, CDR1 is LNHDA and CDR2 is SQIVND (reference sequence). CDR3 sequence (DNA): TGTGCCAGTACACCCGGACAGGCGCAGCCCCAGCATTTT. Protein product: CASTPGQAQPQHF.

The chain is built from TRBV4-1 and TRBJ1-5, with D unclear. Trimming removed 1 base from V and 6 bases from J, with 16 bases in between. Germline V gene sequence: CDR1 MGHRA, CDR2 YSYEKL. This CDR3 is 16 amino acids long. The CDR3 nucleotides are TGCGCCAGCAGCCAAGGTACTGGACGGACTCTTCAGCCCCAGCATTTT. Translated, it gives CASSQGTGRTLQPQHF.

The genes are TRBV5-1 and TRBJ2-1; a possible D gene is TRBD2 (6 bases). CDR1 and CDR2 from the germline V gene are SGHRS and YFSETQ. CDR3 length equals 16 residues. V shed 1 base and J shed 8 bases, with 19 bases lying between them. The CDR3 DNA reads TGCGCCAGCAGCTTGAATGGCGGGACTCTTAAGGATGAGCAGTTCTTC. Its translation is CASSLNGGTLKDEQFF. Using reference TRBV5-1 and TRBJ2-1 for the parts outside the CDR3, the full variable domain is KAGVTQTPRYLIKTRGQQVTLSCSPISGHRSVSWYQQTPGQGLQFLFEYFSETQRNKGNFPGRFSGRQFSNSRSEMNVSTLELGDSALYLCASSLNGGTLKDEQFFGPGTRLTVL.

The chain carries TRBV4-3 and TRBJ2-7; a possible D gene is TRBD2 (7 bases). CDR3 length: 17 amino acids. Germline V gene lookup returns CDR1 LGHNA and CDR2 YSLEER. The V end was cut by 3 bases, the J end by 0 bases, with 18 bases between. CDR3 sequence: CASSQRGRGGRSYEQYF. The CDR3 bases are TGCGCCAGCAGCCAGAGGGGGAGGGGTGGGCGCTCCTACGAGCAGTACTTC.

This CDR3 reads CASSHLRGQGSSSSTDTQYF. The CDR3, as DNA: TGCGCCAGCAGCCACCTAAGGGGACAGGGCTCATCTTCTAGCACAGATACGCAGTATTTT. The V call is TRBV4-3, the J call TRBJ2-3, with 9 bases that match TRBD1. The germline V gene encodes CDR1 LGHNA and CDR2 YSLEER. J lost 0 bases, V lost 3 bases, and 16 bases had no gene match. This CDR3 has 20 residues.

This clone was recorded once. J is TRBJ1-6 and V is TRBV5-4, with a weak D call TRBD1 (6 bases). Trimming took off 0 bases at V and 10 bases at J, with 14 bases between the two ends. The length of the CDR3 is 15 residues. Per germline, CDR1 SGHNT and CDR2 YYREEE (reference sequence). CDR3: CASSLDRLDSSPLHF. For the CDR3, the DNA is TGTGCCAGCAGCTTGGACCGCCTGGACAGCTCACCCCTCCACTTT.

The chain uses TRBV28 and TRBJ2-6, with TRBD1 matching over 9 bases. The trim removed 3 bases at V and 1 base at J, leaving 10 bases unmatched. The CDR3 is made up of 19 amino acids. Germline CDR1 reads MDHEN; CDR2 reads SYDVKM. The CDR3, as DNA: TGTGCCAGCAGTTTCTTGGGACAGGGCATAGGATCTGGGGCCAACGTCCTGACTTTC. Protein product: CASSFLGQGIGSGANVLTF.

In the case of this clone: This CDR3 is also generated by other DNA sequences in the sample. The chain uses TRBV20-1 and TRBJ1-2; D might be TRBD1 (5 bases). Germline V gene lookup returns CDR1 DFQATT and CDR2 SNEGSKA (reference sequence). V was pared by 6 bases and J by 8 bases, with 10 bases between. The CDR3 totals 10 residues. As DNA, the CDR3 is TGCAGTGCGCTCAGGGACGGCTACACCTTC. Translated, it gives CSALRDGYTF.

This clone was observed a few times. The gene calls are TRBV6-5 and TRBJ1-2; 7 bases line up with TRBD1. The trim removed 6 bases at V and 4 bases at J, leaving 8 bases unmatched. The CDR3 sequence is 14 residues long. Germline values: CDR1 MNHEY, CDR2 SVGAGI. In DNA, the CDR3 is TGTGCCAGCAGCAGATCCGGGACAGCCTATGGCTACACCTTC. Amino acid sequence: CASSRSGTAYGYTF.

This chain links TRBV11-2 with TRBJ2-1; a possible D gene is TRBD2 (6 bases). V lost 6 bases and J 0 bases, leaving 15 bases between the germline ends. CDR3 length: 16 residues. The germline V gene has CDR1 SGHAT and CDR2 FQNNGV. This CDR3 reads CASSQRAGSSYNEQFF. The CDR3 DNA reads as TGTGCCAGCAGTCAGAGGGCGGGGAGCTCCTACAATGAGCAGTTCTTC. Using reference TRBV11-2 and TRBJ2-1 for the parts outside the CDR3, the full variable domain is EAGVAQSPRYKIIEKRQSVAFWCNPISGHATLYWYQQILGQGPKLLIQFQNNGVVDDSQLPKDRFSAERLKGVDSTLKIQPAKLEDSAVYLCASSQRAGSSYNEQFFGPGTRLTVL.

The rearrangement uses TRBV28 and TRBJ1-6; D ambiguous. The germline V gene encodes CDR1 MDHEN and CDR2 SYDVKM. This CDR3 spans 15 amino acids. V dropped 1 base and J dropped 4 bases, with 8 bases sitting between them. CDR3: CASSLSYRYNSPLHF. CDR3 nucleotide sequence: TGTGCCAGCAGTTTATCCTACAGATATAATTCACCCCTCCACTTT.

The CDR3 here is CASTLRGASNQPQHF. The CDR3 coding sequence is TGTGCCAGCACTCTCCGAGGGGCTAGCAATCAGCCCCAGCATTTT. The chain combines TRBV6-1 with TRBJ1-5; D might be TRBD1 (5 bases). Trimming pared 7 bases from V and 0 bases from J, leaving 13 bases between. CDR1 is MNHNS, CDR2 SASEGT, per germline. This CDR3 comprises 15 residues.

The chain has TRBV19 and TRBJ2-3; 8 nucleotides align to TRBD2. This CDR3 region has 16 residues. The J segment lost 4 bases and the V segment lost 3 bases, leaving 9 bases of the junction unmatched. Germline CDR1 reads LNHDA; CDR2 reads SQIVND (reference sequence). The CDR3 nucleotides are TGTGCCAGTAGTATGCGAACTAGCGGCGATGCAGATACGCAGTATTTT. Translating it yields CASSMRTSGDADTQYF.

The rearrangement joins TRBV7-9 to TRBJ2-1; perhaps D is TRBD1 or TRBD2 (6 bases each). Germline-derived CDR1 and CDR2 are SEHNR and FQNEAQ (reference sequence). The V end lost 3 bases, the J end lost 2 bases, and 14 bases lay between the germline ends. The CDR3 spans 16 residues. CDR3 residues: CASSLGEGGAYNEQFF. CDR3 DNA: TGTGCCAGCAGCTTGGGCGAGGGGGGTGCCTACAATGAGCAGTTCTTC.

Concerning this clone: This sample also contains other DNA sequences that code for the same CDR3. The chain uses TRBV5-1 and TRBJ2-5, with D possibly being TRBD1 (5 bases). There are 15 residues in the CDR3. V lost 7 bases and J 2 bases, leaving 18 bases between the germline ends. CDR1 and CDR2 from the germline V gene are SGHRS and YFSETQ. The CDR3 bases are TGCGCCAGCTCCTTGGAAGGGGCAAGGCAAGAGACCCAGTACTTC. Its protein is CASSLEGARQETQYF. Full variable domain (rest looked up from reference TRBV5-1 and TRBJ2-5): KAGVTQTPRYLIKTRGQQVTLSCSPISGHRSVSWYQQTPGQGLQFLFEYFSETQRNKGNFPGRFSGRQFSNSRSEMNVSTLELGDSALYLCASSLEGARQETQYFGPGTRLLVL.

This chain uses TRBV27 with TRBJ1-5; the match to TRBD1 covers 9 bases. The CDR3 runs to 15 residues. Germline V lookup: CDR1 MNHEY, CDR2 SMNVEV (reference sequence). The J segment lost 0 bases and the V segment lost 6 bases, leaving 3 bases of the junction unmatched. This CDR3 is CASRRDRASNQPQHF. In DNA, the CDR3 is TGTGCCAGCAGAAGGGACAGGGCTAGCAATCAGCCCCAGCATTTT.